Below, 32 T cell receptor beta chains from the same sample are listed, as sequenced in a study of T cell responses to AZD1222 COVID-19 vaccine. Profiling relied on immunoSEQ multiplex PCR, and the TCRdb table lists in-frame clones only, not all of them. The sample holds roughly 170,000 clones; 88% are singletons and the top ten take roughly 0.5%. The material was peripheral blood, obtained on day 0 of AZD1222 vaccination. The receptors come from an adult in good health.

The chain uses TRBV10-3 and TRBJ1-6, with a possible D match to TRBD1 (5 bases). Germline CDR1 is ENHRY and CDR2 is SYGVKD. The CDR3 has 12 amino acids. Trimming removed 7 bases from V and 7 bases from J, with 8 bases in between. This CDR3 is CAIKEGNSPLHF. DNA of the CDR3: TGTGCCATCAAAGAGGGGAATTCACCCCTCCACTTT.

The chain recombines TRBV19 with TRBJ2-1; 7 nucleotides agree with TRBD2. The J segment lost 5 bases and the V segment lost 8 bases, leaving 6 bases of the junction unmatched. Germline V gene sequence: CDR1 LNHDA, CDR2 SQIVND (reference sequence). The CDR3 sequence is 13 residues long. The CDR3 sequence: CASGLAVHNEQFF. The CDR3 nucleotides read TGTGCCAGTGGTCTAGCGGTCCACAATGAGCAGTTCTTC. Together with reference TRBV19 and TRBJ2-1, the CDR3 gives the full variable domain: DGGITQSPKYLFRKEGQNVTLSCEQNLNHDAMYWYRQDPGQGLRLIYYSQIVNDFQKGDIAEGYSVSREKKESFPLTVTSAQKNPTAFYLCASGLAVHNEQFFGPGTRLTVL.

The rearrangement links TRBV5-1 to TRBJ2-5; TRBD2 is a possible D gene (5 bases). Germline CDR1 reads SGHRS; CDR2 reads YFSETQ. The CDR3 length is 15 residues. V was pared by 4 bases and J by 1 base, with 14 bases between. This CDR3 reads CASSLLPGSQETQYF. The CDR3 nucleotides are TGCGCCAGCAGCCTTCTTCCGGGGAGCCAAGAGACCCAGTACTTC.

This chain links TRBV7-8 with TRBJ1-4; D remains ambiguous. This CDR3 contains 16 residues. Germline V gene lookup returns CDR1 SGHVS and CDR2 FQNEAQ. With 2 bases removed from V and 4 bases from J, the gap between germline ends came to 14 bases. CDR3 DNA sequence: TGTGCCAGCAGCTTATTAGGGTTGGGTGGTAATGAAAAACTGTTTTTT. Translated: CASSLLGLGGNEKLFF.

The J gene is TRBJ1-3, the V gene TRBV5-6; maybe TRBD1 (5 bases). In germline, CDR1 is SGHDT, CDR2 YYEEEE. Trimming removed 0 bases from V and 0 bases from J, with 10 bases in between. This CDR3 contains 16 residues. The CDR3 reads CASSLAGFNSGNTIYF. In nucleotides, the CDR3 is TGTGCCAGCAGCTTGGCAGGGTTCAACTCTGGAAACACCATATATTTT.

This clone showed up just a few times. The CDR3 sequence: CASSLKWTGDQPQHF. For the CDR3, the DNA is TGCGCCAGCAGCCTAAAATGGACAGGGGATCAGCCCCAGCATTTT. The chain combines TRBV4-3 with TRBJ1-5; TRBD1 matches 9 bases. CDR1 and CDR2 from the germline V gene are LGHNA and YSLEER. The CDR3 is 15 amino acids. Losses at the gene ends were 4 bases for V and 5 bases for J; bases not matched to a gene: 6.

This clone was seen just once. The CDR3 loop is CASSISGTNTGELFF. Here the CDR3 DNA reads TGTGCCAGCAGCATATCGGGGACGAACACCGGGGAGCTGTTTTTT. The chain recombines TRBV7-9 with TRBJ2-2; D perhaps matches TRBD2 (5 bases). This CDR3 has 15 amino acids. V dropped 5 bases and J dropped 0 bases, with 10 bases sitting between them. Germline CDR1 SEHNR, CDR2 FQNEAQ (reference sequence).

The V gene is TRBV13, the J gene TRBJ1-6; D is uncertain. CDR3 length equals 16 residues. Deletions cut 0 bases from V and 5 bases from J, with 11 bases between. Germline CDR1 reads PRHDT; CDR2 reads FYEKMQ (reference sequence). CDR3 in amino acids: CASSLGTEANNSPLHF. In nucleotides, the CDR3 is TGTGCCAGCAGCTTAGGTACGGAAGCCAATAATTCACCCCTCCACTTT.

This clone was seen a handful of times. The V gene is TRBV2, the J gene TRBJ2-2, with D possibly being TRBD1 (5 bases). Germline lookup yields CDR1 SNHLY and CDR2 FYNNEI. V lost 6 bases and J lost 1, with 9 bases in between. CDR3 length: 14 amino acids. CDR3 sequence: CASRKDKNTGELFF. CDR3 sequence (DNA): TGTGCCAGCAGAAAGGACAAGAACACCGGGGAGCTGTTTTTT.

In DNA, the CDR3 is TGTGCCAGCAGCTTAGGCCTTCGTAGGGGGAACACTGAAGCTTTCTTT. As protein: CASSLGLRRGNTEAFF. V usage is TRBV11-2 and J usage is TRBJ1-1, with D possibly matching TRBD1 (5 bases). The CDR3 spans 16 residues. The germline V gene encodes CDR1 SGHAT and CDR2 FQNNGV. Trimming pared 1 base from V and 1 base from J, leaving 13 bases between.

This clone showed up just once. J is TRBJ2-7 and V is TRBV20-1, with D hard to call. This CDR3 has 11 amino acids. Germline CDR1 reads DFQATT; CDR2 reads SNEGSKA (reference sequence). V lost 6 bases and J 2 bases, leaving 8 bases between the germline ends. This CDR3 is CSAPHPYEQYF. CDR3 sequence (DNA): TGCAGTGCACCTCATCCCTACGAGCAGTACTTC.

The chain links TRBV6-1 to TRBJ2-7; D is possibly TRBD1 (5 bases). The CDR3 runs 12 residues. CDR1 is MNHNS, CDR2 SASEGT, per germline. Trimming took off 3 bases at V and 3 bases at J, with 6 bases between the two ends. CDR3 DNA: TGTGCCAGCAGTGAGGGGCACTACGAGCAGTACTTC. Translated, it gives CASSEGHYEQYF.

The genes are TRBV30 and TRBJ2-7; tentatively, D is TRBD2 (6 bases). Trimming removed 4 bases at V and 0 bases at J, with 10 bases between. The CDR3 has 13 amino acids. Germline V CDR1 and CDR2: GTSNPN, SVGIG (reference sequence). The CDR3 bases are TGTGCCTGGACCTGGGGGGACTCCTACGAGCAGTACTTC. It is translated as CAWTWGDSYEQYF. Filled out from reference TRBV30 and TRBJ2-7, the complete variable domain reads SQTIHQWPATLVQPVGSPLSLECTVEGTSNPNLYWYRQAAGRGLQLLFYSVGIGQISSEVPQNLSASRPQDRQFILSSKKLLLSDSGFYLCAWTWGDSYEQYFGPGTRLTVT.

A single count supports this clone. DNA of the CDR3: TGTGCCACCAGCAGAGACAGGGGGCAATCCTACGAGCAGTACTTC. It yields the protein CATSRDRGQSYEQYF. This chain links TRBV15 with TRBJ2-7, with 8 nucleotides matching TRBD1. Per the germline V gene, CDR1 is LNHNV and CDR2 is YYDKDF (reference sequence). This CDR3 is built from 15 residues. V dropped 0 bases and J dropped 1; count of bases not matched to a gene: 2.

The CDR3 DNA reads TGCAGCGTCAGGGAGAGCTCCTACAATGAGCAGTTCTTC. It codes for CSVRESSYNEQFF. The rearrangement joins TRBV29-1 to TRBJ2-1; D is possibly TRBD1 or TRBD2 (5 bases each). The CDR3 is 13 residues long. CDR1 and CDR2 (germline): SQVTM, ANQGSEA. The V end lost 6 bases, the J end lost 0 bases, and 9 bases lay between the germline ends.

This clone has just a few counts. This sequence joins TRBV7-2 and TRBJ1-1; TRBD1 agrees at 11 bases. This CDR3 region has 13 residues. The V and J ends lost 4 bases and 7 bases, in that order; junction bases with no gene match: 2. Germline lookup yields CDR1 SGHTA and CDR2 FQGNSA. The CDR3 nucleotides are TGTGCCAGCAGCTGGACAGGGGGCGGTGAAGCTTTCTTT. Translation: CASSWTGGGEAFF.

V gene TRBV6-5 combines with J gene TRBJ1-1; unclear D gene. The CDR3 runs 14 residues. Germline-derived CDR1 and CDR2 are MNHEY and SVGAGI. V shed 5 bases and J shed 1 base, with 11 bases lying between them. This chain's CDR3 is CASSLELWNTEAFF. The CDR3 nucleotides read TGTGCCAGCAGTCTCGAACTCTGGAACACTGAAGCTTTCTTT.

The chain combines TRBV19 with TRBJ1-3; D is possibly TRBD1 (5 bases). The CDR3 sequence is 14 residues long. V lost 4 bases, J lost 7 bases, and 14 bases lay in between. The germline V gene has CDR1 LNHDA and CDR2 SQIVND (reference sequence). CDR3 nucleotide sequence: TGTGCCAGTAGTACTCCCGGGACGAGGAACACCATATATTTT. Protein: CASSTPGTRNTIYF.

This chain joins TRBV28 and TRBJ2-5, with 11 bases identical to TRBD1. The junction had 15 bases not matched to a gene; V was cut back by 4 bases and J by 5 bases. The CDR3 spans 18 residues. In germline, CDR1 is MDHEN, CDR2 SYDVKM. The CDR3 DNA sequence: TGTGCCAGCAGTTACGCCGGGACAGGGGGGTTACCCCACGAGACCCAGTACTTC. Residues: CASSYAGTGGLPHETQYF. Full variable domain (missing parts from reference TRBV28 and TRBJ2-5): DVKVTQSSRYLVKRTGEKVFLECVQDMDHENMFWYRQDPGLGLRLIYFSYDVKMKEKGDIPEGYSVSREKKERFSLILESASTNQTSMYLCASSYAGTGGLPHETQYFGPGTRLLVL.

The chain couples TRBV6-5 to TRBJ2-7; no firm D call. V shed 0 bases and J shed 2 bases, with 5 bases lying between them. Germline values: CDR1 MNHEY, CDR2 SVGAGI. There are 13 residues in the CDR3. The CDR3: CASSYSYTYEQYF. As DNA, the CDR3 is TGTGCCAGCAGTTACTCTTATACCTACGAGCAGTACTTC.

V is TRBV3-1 (or the pseudogene TRBV3-2) and J is TRBJ1-2; maybe TRBD1 (6 bases). The CDR3 runs 16 residues. V lost 0 bases to trimming and J lost 2 bases, with 13 bases between them. Germline CDR1 is LGHDT and CDR2 is YNNKEL (reference sequence). In nucleotides, the CDR3 is TGTGCCAGCAGCCAAGATCTTCACAGGGCAAACTATGGCTACACCTTC. This codes for CASSQDLHRANYGYTF.

The J gene is TRBJ1-5, the V gene TRBV12-3 or TRBV12-4; TRBD1 matches at 7 bases. With V trimmed by 5 bases and J by 7 bases, 5 bases remained unmatched. This CDR3 has 13 amino acids. DNA for the CDR3: TGTGCCAGCAGTCTGGACAGGTTCCAGCCCCAGCATTTT. Amino acid sequence: CASSLDRFQPQHF.

The CDR3 spells CASSPLGAGQDSYEQYF. The CDR3 coding sequence is TGTGCCAGCAGTCCGTTGGGGGCGGGACAGGACTCCTACGAGCAGTACTTC. The chain uses TRBV7-6 and TRBJ2-7, with 8 bases that match TRBD1. This CDR3 is 17 amino acids long. Trimming cost V 6 bases and J 0 bases; bases outside gene matches: 13. Looked up from germline, CDR1 is SGHVS and CDR2 is FNYEAQ.

This chain connects TRBV4-1 to TRBJ2-1; D tentatively reads TRBD1 or TRBD2 (5 bases each). Trimming left V 1 base short and J 0 bases short, with 16 bases between. Germline V gene data show CDR1 as MGHRA and CDR2 as YSYEKL. CDR3 size: 18 residues. DNA for the CDR3: TGCGCCAGCAGCCAAGGCAAACCGGCAGGGAGCTCCTACAATGAGCAGTTCTTC. This codes for CASSQGKPAGSSYNEQFF.

The chain employs TRBV5-1 and TRBJ1-1, with TRBD1 matching 9 bases. Germline CDR1 reads SGHRS; CDR2 reads YFSETQ. This CDR3 is 14 amino acids long. Trimming cost V 4 bases and J 5 bases; bases outside gene matches: 6. This CDR3 reads CASSTGQGKTEAFF. CDR3 sequence (DNA): TGCGCCAGCAGCACGGGACAGGGAAAGACTGAAGCTTTCTTT.

The chain recombines TRBV7-2 with TRBJ1-2, with D tentatively TRBD1 (5 bases). CDR1 and CDR2 from the germline V gene are SGHTA and FQGNSA. The CDR3 covers 13 residues. Trimming took 5 bases from V and 7 from J, leaving 14 bases between them. CDR3 residues: CASSPGAGSGYTF. The CDR3 DNA reads TGTGCCAGCAGCCCCGGGGCAGGGAGTGGCTACACCTTC.

This sequence joins TRBV28 and TRBJ2-7, with D tentatively TRBD1 (6 bases). CDR3 length equals 14 residues. With 6 bases removed from V and 3 bases from J, the gap between germline ends came to 15 bases. The germline V gene has CDR1 MDHEN and CDR2 SYDVKM. The CDR3 nucleotides are TGTGCCAGCAGGTCCGGGACAAAGTTCTACGAGCAGTACTTC. This codes for CASRSGTKFYEQYF.

This rearrangement joins TRBV2 to TRBJ1-4, with 9 bases fitting TRBD1. J was trimmed by 8 bases and V by 3 bases; bases with no gene match: 10. Looked up from germline, CDR1 is SNHLY and CDR2 is FYNNEI. The CDR3 consists of 16 residues. CDR3 DNA: TGTGCCAGCAGTGATGGGGGTGGGGACAGGGCGGAAAAACTGTTTTTT. As protein: CASSDGGGDRAEKLFF.

The chain combines TRBV18 with TRBJ2-7; 7 positions match TRBD1. J lost 2 bases, V lost 6 bases, and 10 bases had no gene match. The CDR3 totals 15 residues. Looked up from germline, CDR1 is KGHSH and CDR2 is LQKENI. The CDR3 loop reads CASSPTVTGAYEQYF. In nucleotides, the CDR3 is TGTGCCAGCTCCCCCACCGTTACAGGGGCCTACGAGCAGTACTTC.

The V and J genes are TRBV21-1 and TRBJ1-5; the listed D gene, TRBD1, was not tested against the DNA. TRBV21-1 is an annotated pseudogene. CDR3 length equals 15 residues. The CDR3 loop is CASSKEWDTHQPQHF. DNA for the CDR3: TGTGCCAGCAGCAAAGAGTGGGACACCCATCAGCCCCAGCATTTT.

The V gene is TRBV27, the J gene TRBJ1-1; D unresolved. The CDR3 has 13 amino acids. Trimming shortened V by 5 bases and J by 5 bases, and 12 bases separated the two germline ends. The germline V gene has CDR1 MNHEY and CDR2 SMNVEV (reference sequence). The CDR3 loop is CASSRKPGTEAFF. As DNA, the CDR3 is TGTGCCAGCAGTCGAAAGCCCGGGACTGAAGCTTTCTTT.

V is TRBV7-9 and J is TRBJ2-1, with TRBD2 matching 8 bases. The CDR3 consists of 15 residues. Germline CDR1 SEHNR, CDR2 FQNEAQ (reference sequence). Trimming at V came to 5 bases and at J to 6 bases, leaving 9 bases not matched to a gene. The CDR3 region is CASSPPFREGNEQFF. CDR3 DNA sequence: TGTGCCAGCAGCCCCCCATTTCGGGAGGGCAATGAGCAGTTCTTC.